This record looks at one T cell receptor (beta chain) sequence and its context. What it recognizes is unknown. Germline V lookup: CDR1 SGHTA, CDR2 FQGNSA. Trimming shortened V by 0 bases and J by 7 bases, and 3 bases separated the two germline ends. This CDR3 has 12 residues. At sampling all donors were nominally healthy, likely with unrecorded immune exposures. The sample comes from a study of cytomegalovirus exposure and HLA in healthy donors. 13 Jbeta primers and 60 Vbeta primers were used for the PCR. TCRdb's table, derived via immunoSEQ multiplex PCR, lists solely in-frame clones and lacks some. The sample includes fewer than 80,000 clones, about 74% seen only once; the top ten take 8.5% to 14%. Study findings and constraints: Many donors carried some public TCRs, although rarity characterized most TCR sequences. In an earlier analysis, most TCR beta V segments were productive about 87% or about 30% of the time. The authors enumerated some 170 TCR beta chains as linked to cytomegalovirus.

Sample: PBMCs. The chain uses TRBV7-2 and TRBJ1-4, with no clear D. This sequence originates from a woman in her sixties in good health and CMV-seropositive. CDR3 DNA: TGTGCCAGCAGCTTAGCTAGTGAAAAACTGTTTTTT. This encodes CASSLASEKLFF.